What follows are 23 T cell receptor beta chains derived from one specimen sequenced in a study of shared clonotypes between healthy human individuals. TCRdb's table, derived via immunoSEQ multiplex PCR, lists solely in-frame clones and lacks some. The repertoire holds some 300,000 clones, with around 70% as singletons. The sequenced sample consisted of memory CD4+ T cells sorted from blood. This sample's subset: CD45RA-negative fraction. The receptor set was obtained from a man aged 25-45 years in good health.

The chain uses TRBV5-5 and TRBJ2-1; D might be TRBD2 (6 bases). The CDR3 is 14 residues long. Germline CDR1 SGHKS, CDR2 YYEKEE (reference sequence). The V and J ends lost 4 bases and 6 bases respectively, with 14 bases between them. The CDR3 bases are TGTGCCAGCAGCCCCGGCGGAGGGTTCAATGAGCAGTTCTTC. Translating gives CASSPGGGFNEQFF.

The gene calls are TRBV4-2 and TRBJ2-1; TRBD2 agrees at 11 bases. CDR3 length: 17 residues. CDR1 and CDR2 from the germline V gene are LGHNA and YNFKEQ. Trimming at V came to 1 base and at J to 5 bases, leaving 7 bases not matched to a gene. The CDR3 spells CASSQAVGTSGNNEQFF. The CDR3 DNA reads TGTGCCAGCAGCCAAGCCGTCGGGACTAGCGGCAACAATGAGCAGTTCTTC.

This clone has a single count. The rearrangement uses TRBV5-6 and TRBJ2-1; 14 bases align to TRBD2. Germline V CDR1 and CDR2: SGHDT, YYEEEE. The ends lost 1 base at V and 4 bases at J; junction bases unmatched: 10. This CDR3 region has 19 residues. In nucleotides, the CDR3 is TGTGCCAGCAGCTTGTTCGGACTAGCGGGAGGACGGGGTTACAATGAGCAGTTCTTC. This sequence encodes CASSLFGLAGGRGYNEQFF. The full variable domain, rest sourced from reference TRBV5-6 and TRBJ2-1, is DAGVTQSPTHLIKTRGQQVTLRCSPKSGHDTVSWYQQALGQGPQFIFQYYEEEERQRGNFPDRFSGHQFPNYSSELNVNALLLGDSALYLCASSLFGLAGGRGYNEQFFGPGTRLTVL.

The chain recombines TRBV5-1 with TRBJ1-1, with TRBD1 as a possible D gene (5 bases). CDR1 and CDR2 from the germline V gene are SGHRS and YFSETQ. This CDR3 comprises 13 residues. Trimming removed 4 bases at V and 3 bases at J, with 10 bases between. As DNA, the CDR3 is TGCGCCAGCAGCCCCTCGGGGGACACTGAAGCTTTCTTT. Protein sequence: CASSPSGDTEAFF. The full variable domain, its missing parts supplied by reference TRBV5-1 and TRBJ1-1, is KAGVTQTPRYLIKTRGQQVTLSCSPISGHRSVSWYQQTPGQGLQFLFEYFSETQRNKGNFPGRFSGRQFSNSRSEMNVSTLELGDSALYLCASSPSGDTEAFFGQGTRLTVV.

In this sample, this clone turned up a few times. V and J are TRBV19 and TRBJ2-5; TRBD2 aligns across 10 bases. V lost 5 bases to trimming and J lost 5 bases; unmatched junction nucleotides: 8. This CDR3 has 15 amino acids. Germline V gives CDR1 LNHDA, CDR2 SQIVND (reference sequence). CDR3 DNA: TGTGCCAGTAGTGATGCTAGCGGGAGATGGGAGACCCAGTACTTC. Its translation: CASSDASGRWETQYF.

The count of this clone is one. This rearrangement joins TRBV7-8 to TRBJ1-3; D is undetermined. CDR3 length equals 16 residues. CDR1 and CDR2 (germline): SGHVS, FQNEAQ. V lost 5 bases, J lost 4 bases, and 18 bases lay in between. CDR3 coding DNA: TGTGCCAGCAGCATGGGGAGAGCCTCGGGGGGAAACACCATATATTTT. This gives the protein CASSMGRASGGNTIYF.

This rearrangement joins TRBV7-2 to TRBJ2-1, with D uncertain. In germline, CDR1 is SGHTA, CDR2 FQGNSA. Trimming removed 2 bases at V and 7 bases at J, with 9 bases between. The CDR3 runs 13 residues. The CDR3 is CASSLNTLNEQFF. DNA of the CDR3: TGTGCCAGCAGCTTAAATACCTTGAATGAGCAGTTCTTC.

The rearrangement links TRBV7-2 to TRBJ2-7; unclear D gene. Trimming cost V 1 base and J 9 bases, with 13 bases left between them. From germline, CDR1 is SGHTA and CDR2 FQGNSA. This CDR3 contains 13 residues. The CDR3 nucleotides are TGTGCCAGCAGCTTAGGAAGTCCTCCTCCGCAGTACTTC. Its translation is CASSLGSPPPQYF. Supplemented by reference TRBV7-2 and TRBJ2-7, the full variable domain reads GAGVSQSPSNKVTEKGKDVELRCDPISGHTALYWYRQSLGQGLEFLIYFQGNSAPDKSGLPSDRFSAERTGGSVSTLTIQRTQQEDSAVYLCASSLGSPPPQYFGPGTRLTVT.

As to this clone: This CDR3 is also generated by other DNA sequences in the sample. The CDR3 DNA reads TGTGCCAGCTCGCCAAGTCTCACAGATACGCAGTATTTT. Translated, it gives CASSPSLTDTQYF. V is TRBV18 and J is TRBJ2-3; D is uncertain. The V gene lost 6 bases and the J gene lost 2 bases, with 9 bases spanning the gap. The CDR3 is made up of 13 amino acids. Germline V gene data show CDR1 as KGHSH and CDR2 as LQKENI. The complete variable domain, with remaining parts taken from reference TRBV18 and TRBJ2-3, reads NAGVMQNPRHLVRRRGQEARLRCSPMKGHSHVYWYRQLPEEGLKFMVYLQKENIIDESGMPKERFSAEFPKEGPSILRIQQVVRGDSAAYFCASSPSLTDTQYFGPGTRLTVL.

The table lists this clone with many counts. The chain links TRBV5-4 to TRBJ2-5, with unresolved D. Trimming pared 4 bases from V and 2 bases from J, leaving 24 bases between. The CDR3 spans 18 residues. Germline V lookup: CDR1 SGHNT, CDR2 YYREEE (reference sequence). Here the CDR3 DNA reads TGTGCCAGCAGCCTCAAGGTTTCGGCCCGTATACCACAAGAGACCCAGTACTTC. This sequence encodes CASSLKVSARIPQETQYF.

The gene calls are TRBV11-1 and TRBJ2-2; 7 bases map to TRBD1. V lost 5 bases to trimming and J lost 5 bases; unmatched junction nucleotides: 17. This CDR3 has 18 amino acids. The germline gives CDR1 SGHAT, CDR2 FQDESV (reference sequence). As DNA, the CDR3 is TGTGCCAGCAGCCTAACAGATCCAGGGGGTCTCGGGACCGGGGAGCTGTTTTTT. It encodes CASSLTDPGGLGTGELFF. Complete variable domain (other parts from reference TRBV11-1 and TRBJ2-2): EAEVAQSPRYKITEKSQAVAFWCDPISGHATLYWYRQILGQGPELLVQFQDESVVDDSQLPKDRFSAERLKGVDSTLKIQPAELGDSAMYLCASSLTDPGGLGTGELFFGEGSRLTVL.

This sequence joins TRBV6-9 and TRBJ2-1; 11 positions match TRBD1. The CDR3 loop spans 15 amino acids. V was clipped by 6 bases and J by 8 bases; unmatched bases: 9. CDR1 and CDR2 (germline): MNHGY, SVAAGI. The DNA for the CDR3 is TGTGCCAGCAGGGACCGGGACAGGGGGTTCCATGAGCAGTTCTTC. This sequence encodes CASRDRDRGFHEQFF.

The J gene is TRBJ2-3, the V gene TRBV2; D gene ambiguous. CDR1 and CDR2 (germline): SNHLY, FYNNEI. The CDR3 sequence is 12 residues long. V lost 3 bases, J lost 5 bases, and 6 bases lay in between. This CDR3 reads CASSDNGDTQYF. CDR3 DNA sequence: TGTGCCAGCAGTGATAATGGAGATACGCAGTATTTT.

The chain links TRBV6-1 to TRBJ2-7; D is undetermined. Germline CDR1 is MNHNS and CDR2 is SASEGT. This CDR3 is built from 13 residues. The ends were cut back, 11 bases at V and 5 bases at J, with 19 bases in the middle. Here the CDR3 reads CAARIDHLHEQYF. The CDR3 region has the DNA TGTGCCGCAAGAATAGATCACCTCCACGAGCAGTACTTC.

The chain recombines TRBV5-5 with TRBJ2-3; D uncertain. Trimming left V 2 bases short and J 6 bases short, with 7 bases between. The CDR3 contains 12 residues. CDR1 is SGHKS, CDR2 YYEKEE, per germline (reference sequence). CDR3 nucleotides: TGTGCCAGCAGCTTCGCGGAGGATACGCAGTATTTT. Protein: CASSFAEDTQYF.

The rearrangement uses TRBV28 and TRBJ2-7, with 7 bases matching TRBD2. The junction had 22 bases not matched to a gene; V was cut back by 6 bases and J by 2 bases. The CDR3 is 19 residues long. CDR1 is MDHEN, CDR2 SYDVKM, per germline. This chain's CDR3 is CASSSLMVASGNRAYEQYF. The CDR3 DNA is TGTGCCAGCAGCTCTCTGATGGTGGCTAGCGGAAATAGAGCCTACGAGCAGTACTTC.

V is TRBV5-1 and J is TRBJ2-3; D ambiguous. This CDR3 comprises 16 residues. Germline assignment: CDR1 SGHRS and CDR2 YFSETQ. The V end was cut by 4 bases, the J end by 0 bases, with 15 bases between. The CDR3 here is CASSTLQPTSTDTQYF. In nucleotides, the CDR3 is TGCGCCAGCAGCACCCTGCAGCCTACTAGCACAGATACGCAGTATTTT.

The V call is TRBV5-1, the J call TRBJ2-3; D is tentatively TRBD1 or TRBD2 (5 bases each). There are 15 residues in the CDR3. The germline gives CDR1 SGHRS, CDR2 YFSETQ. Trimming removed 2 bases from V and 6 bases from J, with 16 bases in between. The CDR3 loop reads CASSLDGALIDTQYF. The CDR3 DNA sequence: TGCGCCAGCAGCTTAGACGGGGCCCTTATTGATACGCAGTATTTT.

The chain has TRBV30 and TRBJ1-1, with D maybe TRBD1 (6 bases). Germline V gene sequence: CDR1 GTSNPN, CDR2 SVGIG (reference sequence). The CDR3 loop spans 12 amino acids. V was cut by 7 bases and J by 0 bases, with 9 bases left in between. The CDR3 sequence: CASGHLNTEAFF. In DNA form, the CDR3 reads TGTGCCTCGGGACATTTGAACACTGAAGCTTTCTTT.

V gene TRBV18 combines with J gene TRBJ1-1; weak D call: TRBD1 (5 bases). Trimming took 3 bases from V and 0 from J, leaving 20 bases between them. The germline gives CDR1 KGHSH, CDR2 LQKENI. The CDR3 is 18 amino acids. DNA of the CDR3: TGTGCCAGCTCACCGGTCGAATCTGGGACGGGAATGAACACTGAAGCTTTCTTT. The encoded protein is CASSPVESGTGMNTEAFF.

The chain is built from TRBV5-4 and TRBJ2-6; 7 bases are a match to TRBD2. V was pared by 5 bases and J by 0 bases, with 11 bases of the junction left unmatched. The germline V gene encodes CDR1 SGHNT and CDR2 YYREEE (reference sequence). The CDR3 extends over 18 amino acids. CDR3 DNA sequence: TGTGCCAGCAGTTTTGGGATGGGAGGGCGCTCTGGGGCCAACGTCCTGACTTTC. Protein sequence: CASSFGMGGRSGANVLTF.

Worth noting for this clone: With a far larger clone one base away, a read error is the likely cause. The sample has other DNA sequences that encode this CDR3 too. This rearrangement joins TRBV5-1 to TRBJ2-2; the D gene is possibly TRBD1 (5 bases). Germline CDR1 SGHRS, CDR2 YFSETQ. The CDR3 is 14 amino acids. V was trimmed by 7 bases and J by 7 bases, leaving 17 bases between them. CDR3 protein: CASQEGVFGGELFF. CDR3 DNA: TGCGCCAGCCAAGAAGGGGTTTTCGGCGGGGAGCTGTTTTTT.

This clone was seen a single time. CDR3 DNA: TGTGCCAGCAGTTTTGTCAGTCAAGAGACCCAGTACTTC. Amino acids: CASSFVSQETQYF. The chain uses TRBV28 and TRBJ2-5; D is undetermined. Per the germline V gene, CDR1 is MDHEN and CDR2 is SYDVKM. The CDR3 length is 13 residues. V lost 3 bases and J 2 bases, leaving 7 bases between the germline ends.